The 21 T cell receptor beta chains below come from one sample, sequenced in a study of T cell responses to AZD1222 COVID-19 vaccine. Sequencing used immunoSEQ multiplex PCR; TCRdb keeps in-frame clones, though not all of them. The sample lists 100,000 to 150,000 clones, around 90% occurring once. Specimen: peripheral blood, collected on day 0 of AZD1222 vaccination. The receptors come from an adult in good health.

V and J are TRBV6-2 or TRBV6-3 and TRBJ1-1; D remains unclear. The germline V gene has CDR1 MNHEY and CDR2 SVGEGT. The CDR3 totals 16 residues. V was clipped by 4 bases and J by 6 bases, with 21 bases between them. The CDR3 protein is CASSWILTSGRPEAFF. The CDR3 DNA sequence: TGTGCCAGCAGTTGGATCCTGACATCAGGACGGCCTGAAGCTTTCTTT.

This clone was seen just once. Other DNA sequences in the same sample also yield this CDR3. CDR3 loop: CATDRGSNQPQHF. The CDR3 DNA follows: TGTGCCACCGACAGGGGGAGCAATCAGCCCCAGCATTTT. The V and J genes are TRBV19 and TRBJ1-5; 9 nucleotides agree with TRBD1. This CDR3 is built from 13 residues. From germline, CDR1 is LNHDA and CDR2 SQIVND (reference sequence). Trimming took 10 bases from V and 1 from J; bases not matched to a gene: 2.

The chain is built from TRBV12-5 and TRBJ2-6; 9 nucleotides line up with TRBD1. Germline V gene data show CDR1 as LGHNT and CDR2 as FRNRAP. V shed 6 bases, J shed 4 bases, and the junction held 4 bases outside the gene matches. This CDR3 has 15 residues. The CDR3 loop is CASGWTGAGANVLTF. In DNA, the CDR3 is TGTGCTAGTGGATGGACAGGGGCCGGGGCCAACGTCCTGACTTTC.

About this clone itself: This sample includes further DNA sequences coding for the same CDR3. The V gene is TRBV19, the J gene TRBJ2-7; D may correspond to TRBD1 or TRBD2 (5 bases each). Germline lookup yields CDR1 LNHDA and CDR2 SQIVND (reference sequence). V was clipped by 0 bases and J by 3 bases, with 9 bases between them. CDR3 length: 14 amino acids. CDR3 sequence: CASSIDRGSYEQYF. CDR3 nucleotides: TGTGCCAGTAGTATAGATCGGGGCAGCTACGAGCAGTACTTC.

The chain is built from TRBV2 and TRBJ2-2; 11 nucleotides match TRBD2. There are 17 residues in the CDR3. Germline CDR1 and CDR2: SNHLY and FYNNEI. The ends lost 5 bases at V and 5 bases at J; junction bases unmatched: 10. The CDR3 sequence is CASSLNLAGGPTGELFF. CDR3 DNA: TGTGCCAGCAGTTTAAACCTAGCGGGAGGCCCTACCGGGGAGCTGTTTTTT.

Ten or more counts support this clone. CDR3: CASSYTDTGELFF. The CDR3, as DNA: TGTGCCAGCAGTTACACAGACACCGGGGAGCTGTTTTTT. The chain couples TRBV6-2 or TRBV6-3 to TRBJ2-2, with D hard to call. CDR3 length: 13 amino acids. Germline CDR1 reads MNHEY; CDR2 reads SVGEGT. V was shortened by 2 bases and J by 3 bases, with 4 bases between the two germline ends.

This chain joins TRBV19 and TRBJ2-4; D is perhaps TRBD2 (5 bases). CDR3 length equals 17 residues. V was cut by 3 bases and J by 2 bases, with 17 bases left in between. Germline values: CDR1 LNHDA, CDR2 SQIVND (reference sequence). DNA for the CDR3: TGTGCCAGTAGTATTTCCCGGACTGGTTCGACCAAAAACATTCAGTACTTC. Protein product: CASSISRTGSTKNIQYF.

The CDR3 protein is CASSLARRTGELFF. As DNA, the CDR3 is TGTGCCAGCAGCTTAGCGCGGCGCACCGGGGAGCTGTTTTTT. The rearrangement joins TRBV7-2 to TRBJ2-2; D gene uncertain. The CDR3 contains 14 residues. V was pared by 0 bases and J by 4 bases, with 6 bases between. Germline V gene sequence: CDR1 SGHTA, CDR2 FQGNSA.

The chain has TRBV4-1 and TRBJ1-5, with D uncertain. The germline V gene encodes CDR1 MGHRA and CDR2 YSYEKL. The CDR3 is 15 residues long. Trimming removed 0 bases at V and 5 bases at J, with 11 bases between. CDR3 DNA: TGCGCCAGCAGCCAAGATTTTGGGGTATATCAGCCCCAGCATTTT. Protein product: CASSQDFGVYQPQHF.

This rearrangement joins TRBV7-9 to TRBJ2-1; 11 nucleotides agree with TRBD2. The CDR3 consists of 17 residues. From germline, CDR1 is SEHNR and CDR2 FQNEAQ (reference sequence). Trimming at V came to 1 base and at J to 7 bases, leaving 9 bases not matched to a gene. In DNA form, the CDR3 reads TGTGCCAGCAGCTTAGGTGTACTAGCGGGAGTCGGTAATGAGCAGTTCTTC. Its protein is CASSLGVLAGVGNEQFF.

CDR3 protein: CASSPPAAGELFF. The DNA for the CDR3 is TGTGCCAGCAGCCCCCCGGCGGCCGGGGAGCTGTTTTTT. The J gene is TRBJ2-2, the V gene TRBV9; D is uncertain. The germline V and J ends were trimmed by 4 bases and 6 bases, with 10 bases remaining between them. This CDR3 contains 13 residues. Germline CDR1 SGDLS, CDR2 YYNGEE. The whole variable domain, remainder taken from reference TRBV9 and TRBJ2-2, is DSGVTQTPKHLITATGQRVTLRCSPRSGDLSVYWYQQSLDQGLQFLIQYYNGEERAKGNILERFSAQQFPDLHSELNLSSLELGDSALYFCASSPPAAGELFFGEGSRLTVL.

V gene TRBV7-9 combines with J gene TRBJ2-2; D is perhaps TRBD1 (6 bases). The length of the CDR3 is 15 residues. Deletions cut 5 bases from V and 4 bases from J, with 14 bases between. Per germline, CDR1 SEHNR and CDR2 FQNEAQ (reference sequence). CDR3 in amino acids: CASSRSGQLTGELFF. CDR3 in DNA: TGTGCCAGCAGCAGAAGCGGACAGCTCACCGGGGAGCTGTTTTTT.

V usage is TRBV6-5 and J usage is TRBJ1-6; maybe TRBD1 (5 bases). This CDR3 is built from 14 residues. The germline V gene has CDR1 MNHEY and CDR2 SVGAGI. Trimming removed 4 bases at V and 10 bases at J, with 14 bases between. The CDR3 DNA is TGTGCCAGCAGTTTGACAGACGCTCTCTCACCCCTCCACTTT. This codes for CASSLTDALSPLHF.

CDR3 in amino acids: CASSPLAGGYNEQFF. CDR3 DNA sequence: TGTGCCAGCAGCCCACTAGCGGGAGGGTACAATGAGCAGTTCTTC. The chain uses TRBV7-9 and TRBJ2-1, with 13 bases that match TRBD2. The CDR3 runs 15 residues. Germline V gene sequence: CDR1 SEHNR, CDR2 FQNEAQ (reference sequence). J gave up 4 bases and V 5 bases, and 2 bases lay outside the gene matches.

This sequence joins TRBV11-3 and TRBJ1-3; tentatively, D is TRBD1 (5 bases). The germline V gene has CDR1 SGHNT and CDR2 YENEEA. CDR3 length: 15 residues. V lost 4 bases, J lost 0 bases, and 10 bases lay in between. Written as DNA, the CDR3 is TGTGCCAGCAGCTACGGGACTTTCTCTGGAAACACCATATATTTT. Translating gives CASSYGTFSGNTIYF.

The chain links TRBV27 to TRBJ1-1; the D gene is possibly TRBD1 (6 bases). The CDR3 length is 13 residues. Germline-derived CDR1 and CDR2 are MNHEY and SMNVEV (reference sequence). V lost 9 bases to trimming and J lost 8 bases, with 19 bases between them. For the CDR3, the DNA is TGTGCCAGTCGGAGGGGGATCCTCGGGGAAGCTTTCTTT. This sequence encodes CASRRGILGEAFF.

This clone was seen a single time. This chain connects TRBV27 to TRBJ2-5; D perhaps matches TRBD1 (6 bases). CDR3 size: 14 residues. Germline CDR1 MNHEY, CDR2 SMNVEV (reference sequence). Trimming left V 1 base short and J 2 bases short, with 8 bases between. CDR3 DNA: TGTGCCAGCAGTTTATGGGGGCAGCAAGAGACCCAGTACTTC. It encodes CASSLWGQQETQYF.

The genes are TRBV24-1 and TRBJ2-3; D may be TRBD1 (5 bases). CDR3 length: 16 residues. Germline V CDR1 and CDR2: KGHDR, SFDVKD. Trimming shortened V by 0 bases and J by 3 bases, and 12 bases separated the two germline ends. Written as DNA, the CDR3 is TGTGCCACCAGTGATTTGAGAGCCCAGGGTACAGATACGCAGTATTTT. Translation: CATSDLRAQGTDTQYF.

V and J are TRBV10-1 and TRBJ1-4; 9 positions match TRBD1. Trimming cost V 2 bases and J 6 bases; bases outside gene matches: 4. This CDR3 contains 15 residues. Germline CDR1 reads WNHNN; CDR2 reads SYGVQD (reference sequence). The CDR3 nucleotides read TGCGCCAGCAGTGAGGAACGGACAGGGGATGAAAAACTGTTTTTT. Protein: CASSEERTGDEKLFF.

The sample holds one count of this clone. This chain uses TRBV12-3 or TRBV12-4 with TRBJ2-5; D might be TRBD1 (6 bases). CDR3 length: 13 amino acids. V dropped 6 bases and J dropped 2 bases, with 10 bases sitting between them. CDR3 sequence: CASSKQGQETQYF. DNA of the CDR3: TGTGCCAGCAGCAAACAGGGACAAGAGACCCAGTACTTC.

This sequence joins TRBV2 and TRBJ2-3, with 9 bases lining up with TRBD2. V dropped 6 bases and J dropped 5; count of bases not matched to a gene: 12. Germline lookup yields CDR1 SNHLY and CDR2 FYNNEI. The CDR3 consists of 16 residues. The CDR3, as DNA: TGTGCCAGCAGGGCTTTGCGGGAGGGCCTAGGAGATACGCAGTATTTT. This codes for CASRALREGLGDTQYF.